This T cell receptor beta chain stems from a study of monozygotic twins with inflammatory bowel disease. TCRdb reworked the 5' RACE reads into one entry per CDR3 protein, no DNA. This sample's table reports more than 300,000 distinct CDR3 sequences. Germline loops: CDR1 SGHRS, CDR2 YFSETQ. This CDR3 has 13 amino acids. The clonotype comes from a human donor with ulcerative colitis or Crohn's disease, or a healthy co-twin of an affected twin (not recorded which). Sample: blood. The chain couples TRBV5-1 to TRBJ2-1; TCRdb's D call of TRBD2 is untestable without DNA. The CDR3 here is CASSAGTTHEQFF.